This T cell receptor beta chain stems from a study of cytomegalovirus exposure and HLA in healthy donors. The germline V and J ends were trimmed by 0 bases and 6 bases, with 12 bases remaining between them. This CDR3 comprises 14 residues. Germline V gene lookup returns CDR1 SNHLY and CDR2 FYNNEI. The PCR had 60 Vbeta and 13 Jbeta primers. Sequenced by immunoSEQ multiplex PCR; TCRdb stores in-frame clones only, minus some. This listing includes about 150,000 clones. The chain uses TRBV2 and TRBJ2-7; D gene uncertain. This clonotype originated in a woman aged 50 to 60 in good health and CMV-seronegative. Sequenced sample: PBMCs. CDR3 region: CASSEATRHIEQYF. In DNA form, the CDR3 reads TGTGCCAGCAGTGAAGCAACCCGACATATCGAGCAGTACTTC.